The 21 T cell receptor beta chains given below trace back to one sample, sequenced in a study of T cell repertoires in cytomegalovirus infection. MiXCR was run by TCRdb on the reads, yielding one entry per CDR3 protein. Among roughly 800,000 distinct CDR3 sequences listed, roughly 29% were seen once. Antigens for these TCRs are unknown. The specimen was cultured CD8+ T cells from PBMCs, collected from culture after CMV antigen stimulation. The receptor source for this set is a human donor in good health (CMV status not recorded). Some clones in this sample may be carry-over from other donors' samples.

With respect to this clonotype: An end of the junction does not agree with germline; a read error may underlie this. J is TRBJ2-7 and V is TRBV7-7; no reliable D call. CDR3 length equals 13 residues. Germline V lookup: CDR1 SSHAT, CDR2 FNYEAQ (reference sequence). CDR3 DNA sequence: TGTGCTAGCAGCTTCGACGTGAGATACGAGCAGTACTTC. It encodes CASSFDVRYEQYF.

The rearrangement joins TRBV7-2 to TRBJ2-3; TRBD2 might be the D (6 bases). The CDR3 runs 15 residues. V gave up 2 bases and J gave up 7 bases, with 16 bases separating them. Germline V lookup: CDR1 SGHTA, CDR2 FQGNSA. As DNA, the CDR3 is TGTGCCAGCAGCTTATGGGACTCACTGAGCAATACGCAGTATTTT. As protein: CASSLWDSLSNTQYF. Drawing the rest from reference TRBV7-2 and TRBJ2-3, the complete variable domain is GAGVSQSPSNKVTEKGKDVELRCDPISGHTALYWYRQSLGQGLEFLIYFQGNSAPDKSGLPSDRFSAERTGGSVSTLTIQRTQQEDSAVYLCASSLWDSLSNTQYFGPGTRLTVL.

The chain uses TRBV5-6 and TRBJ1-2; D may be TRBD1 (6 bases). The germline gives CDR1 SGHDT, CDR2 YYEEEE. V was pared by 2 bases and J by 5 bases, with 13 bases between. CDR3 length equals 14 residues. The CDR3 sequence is CASSLQTGRYGYTF. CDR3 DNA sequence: TGTGCCAGCAGCTTACAAACAGGGAGATATGGCTACACCTTC.

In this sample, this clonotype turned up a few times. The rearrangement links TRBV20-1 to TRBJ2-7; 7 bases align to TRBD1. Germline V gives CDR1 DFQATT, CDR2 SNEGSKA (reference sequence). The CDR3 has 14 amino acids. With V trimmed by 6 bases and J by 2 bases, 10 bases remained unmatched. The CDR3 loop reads CSATGQVSTYEQYF. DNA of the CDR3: TGCAGTGCAACCGGACAGGTCTCAACCTACGAGCAGTACTTC.

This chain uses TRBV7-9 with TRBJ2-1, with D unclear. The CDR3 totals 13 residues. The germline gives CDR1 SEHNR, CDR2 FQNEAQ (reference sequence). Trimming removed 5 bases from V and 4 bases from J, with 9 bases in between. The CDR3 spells CASSKDPYNEQFF. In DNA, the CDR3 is TGTGCCAGCAGCAAAGACCCGTACAATGAGCAGTTCTTC.

In DNA, the CDR3 is TGTGCCAGCAGCTTATCCGGGACAGGGGTTCGGAGCTATGGCTACACCTTC. It specifies CASSLSGTGVRSYGYTF. The chain recombines TRBV11-2 with TRBJ1-2, with 10 bases fitting TRBD1. The V and J ends lost 2 bases and 4 bases, in that order; junction bases with no gene match: 10. The CDR3 extends over 17 amino acids. CDR1 and CDR2 from the germline V gene are SGHAT and FQNNGV.

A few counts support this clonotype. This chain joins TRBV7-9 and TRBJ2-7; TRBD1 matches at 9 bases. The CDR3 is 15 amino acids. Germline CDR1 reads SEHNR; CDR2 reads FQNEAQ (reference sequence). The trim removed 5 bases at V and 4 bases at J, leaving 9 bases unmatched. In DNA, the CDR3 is TGTGCCAGCAGCGGAGGGACAGGGTTCTGGTACGAGCAGTACGTC. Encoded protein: CASSGGTGFWYEQYV.

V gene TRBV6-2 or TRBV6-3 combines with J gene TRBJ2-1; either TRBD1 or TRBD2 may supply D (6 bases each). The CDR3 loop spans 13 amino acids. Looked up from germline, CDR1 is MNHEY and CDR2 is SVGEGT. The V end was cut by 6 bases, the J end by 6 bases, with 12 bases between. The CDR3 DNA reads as TGTGCCAGCAGGGGGGGCGCGGGCAATGAGCAGTTCTTC. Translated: CASRGGAGNEQFF.

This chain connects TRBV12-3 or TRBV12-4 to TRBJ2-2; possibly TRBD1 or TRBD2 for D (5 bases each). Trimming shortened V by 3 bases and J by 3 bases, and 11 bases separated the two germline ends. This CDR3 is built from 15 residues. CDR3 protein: CASSFGTPDTGELFF. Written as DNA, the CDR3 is TGTGCCAGCAGTTTCGGGACCCCGGACACCGGGGAGCTGTTTTTT.

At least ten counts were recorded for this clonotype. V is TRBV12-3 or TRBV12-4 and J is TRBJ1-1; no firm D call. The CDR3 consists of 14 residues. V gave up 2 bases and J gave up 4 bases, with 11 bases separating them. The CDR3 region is CASSLPDWSTEAFF. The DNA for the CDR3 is TGTGCCAGCAGTTTACCCGATTGGAGCACTGAAGCTTTCTTT.

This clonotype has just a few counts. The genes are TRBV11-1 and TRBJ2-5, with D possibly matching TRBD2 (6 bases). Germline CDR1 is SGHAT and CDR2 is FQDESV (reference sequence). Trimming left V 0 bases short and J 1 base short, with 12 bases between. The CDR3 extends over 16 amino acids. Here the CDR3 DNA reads TGTGCCAGCAGCTTAGCGTTGGACTACCTCCAAGAGACCCAGTACTTC. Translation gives CASSLALDYLQETQYF.

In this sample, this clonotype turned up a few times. The CDR3 reads CASSSIPDRYGYTF. CDR3 in DNA: TGTGCCAGCAGTTCAATCCCGGACAGATATGGCTACACCTTC. The chain carries TRBV12-3 or TRBV12-4 and TRBJ1-2; D possibly corresponds to TRBD1 (6 bases). The length of the CDR3 is 14 residues. V lost 4 bases and J 5 bases, leaving 14 bases between the germline ends.

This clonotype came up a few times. The CDR3 bases are TGCGCCAGCAGCCATTACCCTGGACAGACTATTTTCGGGCAGTACTTC. Its translation is CASSHYPGQTIFGQYF. The V gene is TRBV4-1, the J gene TRBJ2-7; D possibly corresponds to TRBD1 (6 bases). Germline-derived CDR1 and CDR2 are MGHRA and YSYEKL. The V and J ends lost 3 bases and 9 bases respectively, with 24 bases between them. This CDR3 region has 16 residues.

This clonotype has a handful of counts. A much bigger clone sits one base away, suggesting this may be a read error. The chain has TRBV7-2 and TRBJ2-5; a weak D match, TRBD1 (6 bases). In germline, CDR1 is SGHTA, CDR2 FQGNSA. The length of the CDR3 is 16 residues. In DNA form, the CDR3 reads TGTGCCAGCAACTTAGCCCCTTGGGACAATAAAGAGACCCAGTACTTC. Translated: CASNLAPWDNKETQYF. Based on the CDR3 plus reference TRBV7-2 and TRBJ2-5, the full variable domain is GAGVSQSPSNKVTEKGKDVELRCDPISGHTALYWYRQSLGQGLEFLIYFQGNSAPDKSGLPSDRFSAERTGGSVSTLTIQRTQQEDSAVYLCASNLAPWDNKETQYFGPGTRLLVL.

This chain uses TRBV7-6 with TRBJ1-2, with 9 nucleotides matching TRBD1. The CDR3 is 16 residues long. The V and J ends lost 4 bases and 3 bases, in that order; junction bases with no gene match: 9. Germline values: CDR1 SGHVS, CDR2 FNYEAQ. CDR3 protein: CASSSGTGNNYYGYTF. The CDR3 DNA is TGTGCCAGCAGCTCCGGGACAGGGAATAATTACTATGGCTACACCTTC.

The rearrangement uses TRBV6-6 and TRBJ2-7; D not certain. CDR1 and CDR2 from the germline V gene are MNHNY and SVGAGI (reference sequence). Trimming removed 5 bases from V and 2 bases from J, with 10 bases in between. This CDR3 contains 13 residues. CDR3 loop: CASSTGFAYEQYF. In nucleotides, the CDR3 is TGTGCCAGCAGTACGGGTTTTGCCTACGAGCAGTACTTC.

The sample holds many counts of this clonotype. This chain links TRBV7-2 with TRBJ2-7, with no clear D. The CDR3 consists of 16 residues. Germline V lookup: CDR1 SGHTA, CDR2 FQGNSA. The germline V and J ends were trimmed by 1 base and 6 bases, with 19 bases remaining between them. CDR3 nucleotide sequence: TGTGCCAGCAGCTTAGGTCGACCCCAGAACGTGGGCGAGCAGTACGTC. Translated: CASSLGRPQNVGEQYV.

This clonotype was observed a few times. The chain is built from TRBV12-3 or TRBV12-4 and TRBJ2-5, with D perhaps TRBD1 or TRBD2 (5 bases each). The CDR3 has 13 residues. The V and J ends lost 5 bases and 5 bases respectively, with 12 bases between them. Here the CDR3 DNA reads TGTGCCAGCAGTGGGACGGCCGGGGAGACCCAGTACTTC. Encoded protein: CASSGTAGETQYF.

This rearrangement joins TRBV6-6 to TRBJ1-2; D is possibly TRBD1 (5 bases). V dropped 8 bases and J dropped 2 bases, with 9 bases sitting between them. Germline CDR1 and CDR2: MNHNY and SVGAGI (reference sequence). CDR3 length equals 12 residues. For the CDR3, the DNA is TGTGCCAGCTTGGGACGGAACTATGGCTACACCTTC. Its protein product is CASLGRNYGYTF.

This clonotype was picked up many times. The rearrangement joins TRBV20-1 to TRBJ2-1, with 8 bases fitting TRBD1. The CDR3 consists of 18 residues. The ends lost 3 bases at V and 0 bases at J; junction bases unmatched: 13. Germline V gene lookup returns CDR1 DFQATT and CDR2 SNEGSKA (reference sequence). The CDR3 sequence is CSASPWTGPPSSYNEQFF. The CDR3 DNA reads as TGCAGTGCTAGCCCCTGGACAGGGCCTCCTAGCTCCTACAATGAGCAGTTCTTC.

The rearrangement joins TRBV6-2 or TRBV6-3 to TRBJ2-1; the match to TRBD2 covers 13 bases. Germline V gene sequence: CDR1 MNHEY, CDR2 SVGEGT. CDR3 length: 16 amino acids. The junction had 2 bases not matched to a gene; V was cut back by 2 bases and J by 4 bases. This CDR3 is CASSYPGLAGYNEQFF. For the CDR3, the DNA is TGTGCCAGCAGTTACCCGGGACTAGCGGGGTACAATGAGCAGTTCTTC.